A selection of T cell receptor beta chains follows, all from one sample in a study of blood T cell repertoires in COVID-19. Sequencing was performed with immunoSEQ multiplex PCR; in TCRdb, only in-frame clones are kept and a portion is missing. The data contain more than 250,000 clones, around nine tenths of them seen just once; the ten biggest clones take up about 2.6%. Sequencing was done on a sample of PBMCs or T cells enriched from blood (not recorded which). The receptor set was obtained from a woman between 18 and 30 years old who had recovered from COVID-19. CDR3s include the opening cysteine and the closing phenylalanine or tryptophan. A D gene is named only where the DNA matches it firmly.

d_call cdr3_length j_call v_call cdr3_aa cdr3_nt
. 15 TRBJ1-6 TRBV9 CASSPGQAAVSPLHF TGTGCCAGCAGCCCGGGACAAGCGGCAGTCTCACCCCTCCACTTT
. 14 TRBJ1-2 TRBV28 CASTLDSPIYGYTF TGTGCCAGCACCCTGGACAGCCCAATCTATGGCTACACCTTC
TRBD1 14 TRBJ1-5 TRBV7-2 CASSLAGQGSPQHF TGTGCCAGCAGCTTAGCGGGACAGGGGTCGCCCCAGCATTTT
. 16 TRBJ2-7 TRBV7-9 CASSVRGQLSSYEQYF TGTGCCAGCAGCGTACGCGGACAGTTAAGCTCCTACGAGCAGTACTTC
. 15 TRBJ1-5 TRBV4-1 CASSQDGNRNQPQHF TGCGCCAGCAGCCAAGATGGGAACAGGAATCAGCCCCAGCATTTT
. 11 TRBJ2-1 TRBV6-5 CASSYSSEQFF TGTGCCAGCAGCTATAGCAGTGAGCAGTTCTTC
. 15 TRBJ1-1 TRBV5-1 CASSYSTTRGTEAFF TGCGCCAGCAGCTACTCTACAACCAGGGGTACTGAAGCTTTCTTT
. 16 TRBJ1-3 TRBV9 CASSFTDSDSGNTIYF TGTGCCAGCAGCTTCACAGACAGTGACTCTGGAAACACCATATATTTT
TRBD1 17 TRBJ1-4 TRBV7-9 CASSLSGQGPDNEKLFF TGTGCCAGCAGTTTATCGGGACAGGGTCCGGATAATGAAAAACTGTTTTTT
. 14 TRBJ1-2 TRBV25-1 CASTGGGAHYGYTF TGTGCCAGCACGGGAGGCGGGGCTCACTATGGCTACACCTTC
. 12 TRBJ1-1 TRBV30 CAWSPPWGGAFF TGTGCCTGGAGTCCGCCTTGGGGCGGCGCTTTCTTT
TRBD1 12 TRBJ2-7 TRBV19 CASGQGWYEQYF TGTGCCAGTGGACAGGGATGGTACGAGCAGTACTTC
. 17 TRBJ2-3 TRBV4-1 CASSHEMALAMADTQYF TGCGCCAGCAGCCACGAGATGGCCCTAGCGATGGCAGATACGCAGTATTTT
. 16 TRBJ2-2 TRBV24-1 CATSAQGRLITGELFF TGTGCCACCAGTGCTCAGGGGCGGTTAATCACCGGGGAGCTGTTTTTT
. 17 TRBJ2-1 TRBV11-2 CASSLASLASGYNEQFF TGTGCCAGCAGCTTAGCGTCCCTAGCAAGCGGGTACAATGAGCAGTTCTTC